These 30 T cell receptor beta chains were sequenced from one sample in a study of blood T cells in healthy people across ages. With a J-beta primer mix and a sample-barcoded 5' primer, a second PCR ran roughly 6 to 11 cycles. In TCRdb, the 5' RACE reads were re-called with MiXCR into one record per CDR3 protein. This sample has 700,000 or so distinct CDR3 sequences, with roughly 41% found just once. Material: blood. Source of these receptors: a man older than 75 in good health.

This clonotype was counted many times. The chain uses TRBV7-2 and TRBJ2-7; D possibly corresponds to TRBD2 (6 bases). The CDR3 length is 16 residues. Between the trimmed V and J ends, which lost 0 bases and 1 base, there was a span of 13 bases. CDR1 and CDR2 (germline): SGHTA, FQGNSA. This CDR3 reads CASSLAAGNPSYEQYF. Here the CDR3 DNA reads TGTGCCAGCAGCTTAGCGGCGGGGAATCCGTCCTACGAGCAGTACTTC.

The chain recombines TRBV28 with TRBJ2-7; weak D call: TRBD2 (5 bases). The CDR3 runs to 13 residues. The germline V and J ends were trimmed by 3 bases and 2 bases, with 8 bases remaining between them. Germline CDR1 is MDHEN and CDR2 is SYDVKM. CDR3 coding DNA: TGTGCCAGCAGTTTGACTACCCCCTACGAGCAGTACTTC. Protein: CASSLTTPYEQYF.

This clonotype was counted between two and nine times. The J gene is TRBJ1-6, the V gene TRBV3-1; weak D call: TRBD1 (5 bases). V shed 2 bases and J shed 7 bases, with 12 bases lying between them. The CDR3 runs 15 residues. The germline gives CDR1 LGHDT, CDR2 YNNKEL (reference sequence). The CDR3 spells CASSQRGGSNSPLHF. For the CDR3, the DNA is TGTGCCAGCAGCCAAAGGGGTGGAAGCAATTCACCCCTCCACTTT.

The chain recombines TRBV21-1 with TRBJ2-3; TRBD1 is taken as the D call from the table, unchecked against the DNA. TRBV21-1 has pseudogene status. CDR3 length: 16 residues. CDR3 nucleotide sequence: TGTGCCAGCAGACCTTGGGACAGGGACCTCACAGATACGCAGTATTTT. It encodes CASRPWDRDLTDTQYF.

A word on this clonotype: This could be a read error, since a much larger clone is one nucleotide away. The gene calls are TRBV7-2 and TRBJ1-4; D perhaps matches TRBD1 (5 bases). The CDR3 is made up of 14 amino acids. CDR1 is SGHTA, CDR2 FQGNSA, per germline. The CDR3, as DNA: TGTGCCAGCAGCGTAGCCGGGGCAGATGAAAAACTGTTTTTT. This gives the protein CASSVAGADEKLFF. The full variable domain, in which reference TRBV7-2 and TRBJ1-4 provide the parts outside the CDR3, is GAGVSQSPSNKVTEKGKDVELRCDPISGHTALYWYRQSLGQGLEFLIYFQGNSAPDKSGLPSDRFSAERTGGSVSTLTIQRTQQEDSAVYLCASSVAGADEKLFFGSGTQLSVL.

Many counts were recorded for this clonotype. The chain links TRBV27 to TRBJ2-7; the match to TRBD2 covers 11 bases. The germline V gene encodes CDR1 MNHEY and CDR2 SMNVEV (reference sequence). The V segment lost 3 bases and the J segment 2 bases; nucleotides outside the gene matches: 3. The CDR3 has 15 residues. CDR3 sequence reads: CASSFPSGGTYEQYF. The CDR3, as DNA: TGTGCCAGCAGTTTCCCTAGCGGGGGGACCTACGAGCAGTACTTC.

The chain is built from TRBV12-3 or TRBV12-4 and TRBJ2-2; 7 bases line up with TRBD2. The trim removed 4 bases at V and 5 bases at J, leaving 10 bases unmatched. The CDR3 covers 16 residues. The CDR3 sequence: CASSSPWGGDTGELFF. DNA of the CDR3: TGTGCCAGCAGTTCCCCCTGGGGAGGGGATACCGGGGAGCTGTTTTTT.

The V gene is TRBV12-3 or TRBV12-4, the J gene TRBJ1-6; 8 bases are shared with TRBD1. V lost 11 bases and J lost 10; bases outside the gene matches: 16. CDR3 length: 15 residues. In nucleotides, the CDR3 is TGTGCCGACAGATCGCCCGGGACAGGACGGTCACCCCTCCACTTT. Encoded protein: CADRSPGTGRSPLHF.

This clonotype was seen ten or more times. V gene TRBV6-4 combines with J gene TRBJ2-1; no firm D call. The germline V and J ends were trimmed by 6 bases and 0 bases, with 12 bases remaining between them. Germline CDR1 and CDR2: MRHNA and SNTAGT. The CDR3 consists of 15 residues. The CDR3 DNA reads TGTGCCAGCAGCCCTTCCCTGGGCTCCTACAATGAGCAGTTCTTC. Translating gives CASSPSLGSYNEQFF.

This clonotype was observed a few times. V and J are TRBV11-2 and TRBJ2-1, with TRBD2 matching over 9 bases. CDR1 is SGHAT and CDR2 is FQNNGV in the germline V gene. The junction had 7 bases not matched to a gene; V was cut back by 1 base and J by 9 bases. This CDR3 spans 15 amino acids. CDR3 bases: TGTGCCAGCAGCTTAGCGGTTAGCGGGAGCCGTGAGCAGTTCTTC. This gives the protein CASSLAVSGSREQFF.

This chain connects TRBV20-1 to TRBJ2-1; 12 bases align to TRBD2. This CDR3 is 14 amino acids long. The junction had 4 bases not matched to a gene; V was cut back by 3 bases and J by 7 bases. CDR1 and CDR2 (germline): DFQATT, SNEGSKA (reference sequence). CDR3 region: CSARTSGRRNEQFF. CDR3 coding DNA: TGCAGTGCTAGGACTAGCGGGAGACGAAATGAGCAGTTCTTC.

This clonotype was seen only a few times. The chain is built from TRBV29-1 and TRBJ1-2, with a weak D call TRBD1 (5 bases). The V end was cut by 3 bases, the J end by 4 bases, with 12 bases between. This CDR3 has 13 residues. The germline V gene has CDR1 SQVTM and CDR2 ANQGSEA. The CDR3: CSVEDTGSYGYTF. The DNA of the CDR3 is TGCAGCGTTGAGGACACGGGATCCTATGGCTACACCTTC.

This clonotype has a single count. V and J are TRBV10-1 and TRBJ2-2; tentative D call: TRBD2 (6 bases). This CDR3 comprises 15 residues. Trimming stripped 5 bases from V and 5 bases from J, with 15 bases between. Germline loops: CDR1 WNHNN, CDR2 SYGVQD (reference sequence). The CDR3 reads CASSPGLPGTGELFF. CDR3 sequence (DNA): TGCGCCAGCAGTCCGGGACTCCCGGGAACCGGGGAGCTGTTTTTT.

This clonotype came up a few times. The chain has TRBV4-3 and TRBJ2-7; D not certain. Trimming cost V 2 bases and J 10 bases, with 15 bases left between them. The CDR3 is 13 residues long. Germline V lookup: CDR1 LGHNA, CDR2 YSLEER. In DNA form, the CDR3 reads TGCGCCAGCAGCCAATCCCAGAGCCTCACTCAGTACTTC. This codes for CASSQSQSLTQYF.

This chain connects TRBV6-6 to TRBJ1-5; D is unclear. The CDR3 is 16 residues long. The V end was cut by 0 bases, the J end by 4 bases, with 13 bases between. Germline V gene data show CDR1 as MNHNY and CDR2 as SVGAGI (reference sequence). The CDR3 DNA is TGTGCCAGCAGTTACTCGTTAACGGGGAGAAATCAGCCCCAGCATTTT. Translated, it gives CASSYSLTGRNQPQHF.

In this sample, this clonotype turned up a few times. The chain employs TRBV4-3 and TRBJ2-5; 7 bases are a match to TRBD2. The CDR3 contains 17 residues. The germline V gene encodes CDR1 LGHNA and CDR2 YSLEER. V shed 0 bases, J shed 11 bases, and the junction held 18 bases outside the gene matches. CDR3 bases: TGCGCCAGCAGCCAAGATTTCCGGGAGGCCGGATACAATGAGCAGTACTTC. Translation gives CASSQDFREAGYNEQYF.

Points on this clonotype: A much larger clone sits a single nucleotide away, making a read error possible. The chain links TRBV20-1 to TRBJ2-7; the match to TRBD2 covers 10 bases. The CDR3 runs 17 residues. J lost 7 bases, V lost 0 bases, and 15 bases had no gene match. Germline lookup yields CDR1 DFQATT and CDR2 SNEGSKA (reference sequence). CDR3 in DNA: TGCAGTGCTAGAGATGAGGCCCTAGCGGGAGTTTACAATGAGCAGTACTTC. This codes for CSARDEALAGVYNEQYF.

The chain uses TRBV12-5 and TRBJ2-1; no clear D gene. Trimming removed 0 bases from V and 5 bases from J, with 14 bases in between. The germline V gene encodes CDR1 LGHNT and CDR2 FRNRAP. CDR3 length equals 16 residues. Here the CDR3 reads CASGLVGEGPHNEQFF. Written as DNA, the CDR3 is TGTGCTAGTGGTTTGGTAGGAGAAGGGCCCCACAATGAGCAGTTCTTC.

In this sample, this clonotype turned up many times. This chain uses TRBV7-2 with TRBJ2-1; 7 positions match TRBD2. Germline trimming cut 8 bases from V and 0 bases from J; bases unmatched to any gene: 10. The CDR3 contains 16 residues. Germline CDR1 reads SGHTA; CDR2 reads FQGNSA. For the CDR3, the DNA is TGTGCCAGCGACACACCCCGCGGGAGCTCCTACAATGAGCAGTTCTTC. Protein product: CASDTPRGSSYNEQFF.

V gene TRBV7-2 combines with J gene TRBJ2-1; 11 nucleotides agree with TRBD2. J was trimmed by 4 bases and V by 5 bases; bases with no gene match: 10. Germline CDR1 and CDR2: SGHTA and FQGNSA. CDR3 length equals 17 residues. The DNA for the CDR3 is TGTGCCAGCAGCATCACTAGAACTAGCGGGAGATACAATGAGCAGTTCTTC. This gives the protein CASSITRTSGRYNEQFF.

A few counts support this clonotype. This chain joins TRBV2 and TRBJ2-5; perhaps TRBD2 as D (7 bases). CDR3 length equals 12 residues. The V end was cut by 9 bases, the J end by 3 bases, with 11 bases between. Germline V gene lookup returns CDR1 SNHLY and CDR2 FYNNEI. CDR3 bases: TGTGCCAGGGGGGGGCTCAAAGAGACCCAGTACTTC. Its translation is CARGGLKETQYF.

The CDR3 is CASSLAPGVGEKLFF. In DNA form, the CDR3 reads TGTGCCAGCAGCTTAGCGCCAGGGGTTGGTGAAAAACTGTTTTTT. V is TRBV7-2 and J is TRBJ1-4, with D possibly TRBD1 on 6 matching bases. The ends were cut back, 0 bases at V and 7 bases at J, with 12 bases in the middle. The CDR3 consists of 15 residues. From germline, CDR1 is SGHTA and CDR2 FQGNSA.

This clonotype was seen only a few times. The chain combines TRBV5-5 with TRBJ2-7; TRBD1 might be the D (5 bases). The CDR3 is made up of 15 amino acids. Germline V gene lookup returns CDR1 SGHKS and CDR2 YYEKEE (reference sequence). V was cut by 0 bases and J by 0 bases, with 10 bases left in between. The CDR3 sequence: CASSLVADTSYEQYF. CDR3 DNA: TGTGCCAGCAGCTTGGTGGCGGACACCTCCTACGAGCAGTACTTC.

DNA of the CDR3: TGTGCCAGCAGCTCAACACAGGGTCCCCAACGGCCCCAGCATTTT. This translates into CASSSTQGPQRPQHF. J is TRBJ1-5 and V is TRBV7-9, with TRBD1 as a possible D gene (6 bases). Per the germline V gene, CDR1 is SEHNR and CDR2 is FQNEAQ (reference sequence). The V and J ends lost 4 bases and 9 bases respectively, with 19 bases between them. The CDR3 is made up of 15 amino acids.

The chain has TRBV20-1 and TRBJ1-6; no reliable D call. Trimming cost V 5 bases and J 10 bases, with 18 bases left between them. The CDR3 extends over 14 amino acids. Germline assignment: CDR1 DFQATT and CDR2 SNEGSKA (reference sequence). CDR3 residues: CSAPRVPGGSPLHF. The CDR3 DNA follows: TGCAGTGCTCCCCGGGTTCCTGGAGGATCACCCCTCCACTTT.

This clonotype was seen just once. A much larger clone lies a single base off, so this may be a read error. The chain employs TRBV5-5 and TRBJ1-4, with D possibly being TRBD1 (5 bases). Germline-derived CDR1 and CDR2 are SGHKS and YYEKEE (reference sequence). The CDR3 runs 16 residues. This CDR3 reads CAGSPGLRAGSEKLFF. The CDR3 DNA reads as TGTGCCGGCAGCCCGGGGTTGAGGGCAGGGTCTGAAAAACTGTTTTTT.

This chain connects TRBV20-1 to TRBJ2-7; D might be TRBD1 (6 bases). The CDR3 sequence is 17 residues long. V lost 6 bases, J lost 0 bases, and 24 bases lay in between. CDR1 DFQATT and CDR2 SNEGSKA come from the germline V gene (reference sequence). CDR3 nucleotides: TGCAGTGCCAAAGTATCTTCGGGGACACCGAGCTCCTACGAGCAGTACTTC. Translated, it gives CSAKVSSGTPSSYEQYF.

The rearrangement links TRBV4-2 to TRBJ2-3, with 7 bases identical to TRBD2. In germline, CDR1 is LGHNA, CDR2 YNFKEQ. CDR3 size: 16 residues. J gave up 2 bases and V 0 bases, and 5 bases lay outside the gene matches. The CDR3 here is CASSQDRSGATDTQYF. In DNA, the CDR3 is TGTGCCAGCAGCCAAGATCGGAGCGGGGCCACAGATACGCAGTATTTT.

The J gene is TRBJ2-5, the V gene TRBV10-3; 7 bases are a match to TRBD2. The DNA end is a closer match to TRBJ2-7, so the J assignment may be wrong. The CDR3 totals 14 residues. Germline CDR1 and CDR2: ENHRY and SYGVKD. The CDR3 DNA reads TGTGCCATCAGTGAGGGAGCGGGGTTTAGCGAGCAGTACTTC. This codes for CAISEGAGFSEQYF.

This clonotype has more than one count but fewer than ten. This rearrangement joins TRBV20-1 to TRBJ1-5; D uncertain. In germline, CDR1 is DFQATT, CDR2 SNEGSKA (reference sequence). This CDR3 comprises 13 residues. Trimming removed 7 bases at V and 2 bases at J, with 12 bases between. CDR3 sequence: CSVGSLGNQPQHF. DNA of the CDR3: TGCAGTGTGGGGTCTCTGGGCAATCAGCCCCAGCATTTT.